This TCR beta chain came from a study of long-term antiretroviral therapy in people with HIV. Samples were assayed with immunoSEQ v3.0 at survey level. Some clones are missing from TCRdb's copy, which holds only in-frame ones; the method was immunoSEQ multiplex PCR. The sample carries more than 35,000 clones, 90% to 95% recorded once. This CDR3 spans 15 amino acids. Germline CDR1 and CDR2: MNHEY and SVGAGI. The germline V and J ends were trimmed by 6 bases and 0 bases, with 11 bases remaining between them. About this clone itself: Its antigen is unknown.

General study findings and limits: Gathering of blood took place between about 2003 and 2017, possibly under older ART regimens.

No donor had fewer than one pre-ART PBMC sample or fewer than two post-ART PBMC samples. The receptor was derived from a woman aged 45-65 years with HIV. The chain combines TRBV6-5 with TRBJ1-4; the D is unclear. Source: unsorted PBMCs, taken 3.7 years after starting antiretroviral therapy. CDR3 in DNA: TGTGCCAGCAGGTCGGGTGGGGCAACTAATGAAAAACTGTTTTTT. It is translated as CASRSGGATNEKLFF.